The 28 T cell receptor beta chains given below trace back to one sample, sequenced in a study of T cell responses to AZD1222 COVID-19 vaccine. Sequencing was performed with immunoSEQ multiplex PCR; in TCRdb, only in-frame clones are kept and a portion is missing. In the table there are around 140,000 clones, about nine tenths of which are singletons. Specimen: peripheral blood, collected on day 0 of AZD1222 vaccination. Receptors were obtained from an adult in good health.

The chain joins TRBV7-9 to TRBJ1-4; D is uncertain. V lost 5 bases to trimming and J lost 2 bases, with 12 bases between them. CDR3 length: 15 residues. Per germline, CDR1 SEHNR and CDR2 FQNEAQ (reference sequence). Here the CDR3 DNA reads TGTGCCAGCAGCGATGGAGTCGGGACTAATGAAAAACTGTTTTTT. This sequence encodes CASSDGVGTNEKLFF.

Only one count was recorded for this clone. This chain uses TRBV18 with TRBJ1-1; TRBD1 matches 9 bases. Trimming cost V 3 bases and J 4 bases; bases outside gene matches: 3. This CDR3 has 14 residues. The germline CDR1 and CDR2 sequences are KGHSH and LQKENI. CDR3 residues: CASSPTGGTTEAFF. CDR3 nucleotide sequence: TGTGCCAGCTCACCGACAGGGGGAACCACTGAAGCTTTCTTT. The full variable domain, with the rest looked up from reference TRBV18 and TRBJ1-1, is NAGVMQNPRHLVRRRGQEARLRCSPMKGHSHVYWYRQLPEEGLKFMVYLQKENIIDESGMPKERFSAEFPKEGPSILRIQQVVRGDSAAYFCASSPTGGTTEAFFGQGTRLTVV.

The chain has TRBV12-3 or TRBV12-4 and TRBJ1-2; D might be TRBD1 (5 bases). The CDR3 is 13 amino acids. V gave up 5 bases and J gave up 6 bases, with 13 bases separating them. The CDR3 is CASSRRRGDGYTF. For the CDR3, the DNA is TGTGCCAGCAGTCGACGGAGGGGAGATGGCTACACCTTC.

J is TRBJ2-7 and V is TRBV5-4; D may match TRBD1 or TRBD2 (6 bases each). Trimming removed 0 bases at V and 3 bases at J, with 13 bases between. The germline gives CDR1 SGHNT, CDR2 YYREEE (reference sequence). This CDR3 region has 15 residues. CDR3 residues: CASSLARGRGYEQYF. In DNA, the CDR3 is TGTGCCAGCAGCTTGGCCCGGGGGCGGGGCTACGAGCAGTACTTC.

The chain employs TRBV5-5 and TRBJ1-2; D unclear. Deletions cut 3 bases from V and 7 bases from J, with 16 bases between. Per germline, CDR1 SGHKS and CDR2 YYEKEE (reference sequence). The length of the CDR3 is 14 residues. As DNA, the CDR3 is TGTGCCAGCAGCTCCGCGCGGGGAACCGGTGGCTACACCTTC. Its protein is CASSSARGTGGYTF.

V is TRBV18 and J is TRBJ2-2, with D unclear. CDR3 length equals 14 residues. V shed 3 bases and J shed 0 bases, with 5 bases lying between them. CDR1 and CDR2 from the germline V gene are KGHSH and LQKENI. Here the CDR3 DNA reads TGTGCCAGCTCACCGGCTTCGAACACCGGGGAGCTGTTTTTT. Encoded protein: CASSPASNTGELFF. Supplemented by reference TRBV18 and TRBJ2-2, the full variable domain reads NAGVMQNPRHLVRRRGQEARLRCSPMKGHSHVYWYRQLPEEGLKFMVYLQKENIIDESGMPKERFSAEFPKEGPSILRIQQVVRGDSAAYFCASSPASNTGELFFGEGSRLTVL.

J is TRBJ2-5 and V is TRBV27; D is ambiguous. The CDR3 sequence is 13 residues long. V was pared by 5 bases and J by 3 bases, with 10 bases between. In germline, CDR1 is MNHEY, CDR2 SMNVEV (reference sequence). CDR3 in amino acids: CASSLLAEETQYF. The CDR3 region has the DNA TGTGCCAGCAGTCTCCTGGCCGAAGAGACCCAGTACTTC.

The CDR3 reads CASSEAPREGLTQYF. Written as DNA, the CDR3 is TGTGCCAGCAGTGAAGCCCCTAGAGAGGGATTGACCCAGTACTTC. The chain carries TRBV6-1 and TRBJ2-5; a possible D gene is TRBD2 (5 bases). The CDR3 consists of 15 residues. Germline V gene sequence: CDR1 MNHNS, CDR2 SASEGT. V lost 0 bases and J 7 bases, leaving 15 bases between the germline ends.

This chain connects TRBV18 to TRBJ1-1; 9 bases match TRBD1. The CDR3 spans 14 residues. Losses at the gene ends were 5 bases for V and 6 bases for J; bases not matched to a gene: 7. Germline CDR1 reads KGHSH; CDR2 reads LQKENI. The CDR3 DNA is TGTGCCAGCTCATCACAGGGGGCGAGGTCTGAAGCTTTCTTT. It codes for CASSSQGARSEAFF.

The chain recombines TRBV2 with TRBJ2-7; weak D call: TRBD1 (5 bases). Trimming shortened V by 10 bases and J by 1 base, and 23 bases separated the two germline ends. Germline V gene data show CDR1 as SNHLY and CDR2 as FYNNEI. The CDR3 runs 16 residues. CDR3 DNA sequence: TGTGCCAACAAGAGACAGCCCACCTTGGGGTCCTACGAGCAGTACTTC. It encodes CANKRQPTLGSYEQYF.

This chain's CDR3 is CASSVTYEQYF. DNA of the CDR3: TGTGCCAGCAGCGTCACCTACGAGCAGTACTTC. The chain links TRBV2 to TRBJ2-7; no clear D gene. The CDR3 sequence is 11 residues long. V dropped 6 bases and J dropped 2 bases, with 5 bases sitting between them. CDR1 and CDR2 (germline): SNHLY, FYNNEI.

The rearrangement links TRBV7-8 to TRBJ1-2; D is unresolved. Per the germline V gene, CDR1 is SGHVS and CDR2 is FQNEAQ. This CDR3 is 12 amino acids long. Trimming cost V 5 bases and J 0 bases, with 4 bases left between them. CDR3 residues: CASSLTNYGYTF. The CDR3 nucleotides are TGTGCCAGCAGCCTAACTAACTATGGCTACACCTTC.

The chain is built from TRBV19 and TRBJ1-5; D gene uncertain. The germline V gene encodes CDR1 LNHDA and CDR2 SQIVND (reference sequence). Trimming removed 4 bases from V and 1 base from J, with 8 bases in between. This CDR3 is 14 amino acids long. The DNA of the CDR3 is TGTGCCAGTAGTAACCCCCTGAGCAATCAGCCCCAGCATTTT. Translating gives CASSNPLSNQPQHF.

Here the CDR3 reads CASSLLGVTTYNEQFF. CDR3 in DNA: TGCGCCAGCAGCCTACTGGGAGTTACCACCTACAATGAGCAGTTCTTC. The gene calls are TRBV5-1 and TRBJ2-1, with a tentative D call TRBD2 (5 bases). V lost 4 bases, J lost 2 bases, and 16 bases lay in between. The germline V gene has CDR1 SGHRS and CDR2 YFSETQ. The CDR3 sequence is 16 residues long.

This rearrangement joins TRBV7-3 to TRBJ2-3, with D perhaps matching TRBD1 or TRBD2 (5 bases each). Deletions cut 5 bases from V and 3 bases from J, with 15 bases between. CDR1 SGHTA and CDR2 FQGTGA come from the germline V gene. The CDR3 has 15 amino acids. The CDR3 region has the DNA TGTGCCAGCAGCCGTTCTAGGGACCGAACAGATACGCAGTATTTT. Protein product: CASSRSRDRTDTQYF. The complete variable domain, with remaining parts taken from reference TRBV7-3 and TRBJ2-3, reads GAGVSQTPSNKVTEKGKYVELRCDPISGHTALYWYRQSLGQGPEFLIYFQGTGAADDSGLPNDRFFAVRPEGSVSTLKIQRTERGDSAVYLCASSRSRDRTDTQYFGPGTRLTVL.

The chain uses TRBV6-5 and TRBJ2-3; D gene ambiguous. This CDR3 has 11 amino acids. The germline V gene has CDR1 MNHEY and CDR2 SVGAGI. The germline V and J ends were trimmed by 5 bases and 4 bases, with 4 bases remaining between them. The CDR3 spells CASSLADTQYF. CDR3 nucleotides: TGTGCCAGCAGTCTAGCAGATACGCAGTATTTT.

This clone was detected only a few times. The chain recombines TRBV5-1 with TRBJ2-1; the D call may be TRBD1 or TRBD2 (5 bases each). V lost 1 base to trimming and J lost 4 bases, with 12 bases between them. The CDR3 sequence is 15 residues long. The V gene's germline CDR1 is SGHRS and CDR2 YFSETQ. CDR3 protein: CASSLQGGQYNEQFF. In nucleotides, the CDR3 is TGCGCCAGCAGCTTGCAGGGCGGGCAATACAATGAGCAGTTCTTC.

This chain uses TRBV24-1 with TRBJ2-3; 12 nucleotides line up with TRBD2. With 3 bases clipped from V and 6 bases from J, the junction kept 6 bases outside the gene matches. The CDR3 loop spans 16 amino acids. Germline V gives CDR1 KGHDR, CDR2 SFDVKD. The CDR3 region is CATSDSRLAGVDTQYF. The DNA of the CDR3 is TGTGCCACCAGTGATAGCCGACTAGCGGGGGTGGATACGCAGTATTTT.

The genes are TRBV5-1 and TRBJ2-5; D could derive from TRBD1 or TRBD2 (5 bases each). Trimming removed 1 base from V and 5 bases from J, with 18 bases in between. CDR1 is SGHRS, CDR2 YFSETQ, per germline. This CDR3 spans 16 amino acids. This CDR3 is CASSLYGAGGGETQYF. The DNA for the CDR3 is TGCGCCAGCAGCTTGTACGGGGCTGGTGGCGGGGAGACCCAGTACTTC.

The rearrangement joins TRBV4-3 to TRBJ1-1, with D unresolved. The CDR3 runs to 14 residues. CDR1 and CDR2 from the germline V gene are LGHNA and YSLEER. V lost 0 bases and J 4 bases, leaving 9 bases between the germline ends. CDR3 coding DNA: TGCGCCAGCAGCCAAGAACCGGGAACCACTGAAGCTTTCTTT. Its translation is CASSQEPGTTEAFF.

The CDR3 sequence: CATGTSGSIAKNIQYF. The CDR3 DNA sequence: TGTGCCACAGGGACTAGCGGCTCAATAGCCAAAAACATTCAGTACTTC. This chain connects TRBV10-3 to TRBJ2-4, with TRBD2 identical over 11 bases. The CDR3 has 16 residues. The junction had 8 bases not matched to a gene; V was cut back by 10 bases and J by 0 bases. Per germline, CDR1 ENHRY and CDR2 SYGVKD.

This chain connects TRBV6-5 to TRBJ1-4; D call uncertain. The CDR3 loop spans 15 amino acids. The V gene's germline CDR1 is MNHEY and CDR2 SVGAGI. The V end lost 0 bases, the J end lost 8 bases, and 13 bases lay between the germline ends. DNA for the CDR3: TGTGCCAGCAGTTACTCCCAACGAGTGCGGGAAAAACTGTTTTTT. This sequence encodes CASSYSQRVREKLFF.

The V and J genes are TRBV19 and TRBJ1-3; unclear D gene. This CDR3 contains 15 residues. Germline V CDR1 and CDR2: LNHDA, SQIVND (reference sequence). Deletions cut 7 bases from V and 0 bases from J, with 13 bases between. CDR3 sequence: CASTPGGASGNTIYF. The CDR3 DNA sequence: TGTGCCAGTACCCCCGGCGGAGCCTCTGGAAACACCATATATTTT.

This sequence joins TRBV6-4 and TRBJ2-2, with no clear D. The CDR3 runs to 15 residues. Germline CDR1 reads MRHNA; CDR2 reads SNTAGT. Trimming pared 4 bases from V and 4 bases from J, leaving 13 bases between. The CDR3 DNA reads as TGTGCCAGCAGTGTAGCTTCCGGTGGCACCGGGGAGCTGTTTTTT. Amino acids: CASSVASGGTGELFF.

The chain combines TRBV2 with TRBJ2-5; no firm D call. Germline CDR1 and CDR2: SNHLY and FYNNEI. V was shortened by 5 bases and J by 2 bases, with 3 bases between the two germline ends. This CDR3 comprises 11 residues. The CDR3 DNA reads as TGTGCCAGCAGTCAACAAGAGACCCAGTACTTC. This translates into CASSQQETQYF.

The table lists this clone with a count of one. The CDR3 loop reads CASSLVSQRVAFF. The CDR3 DNA sequence: TGTGCCAGCAGCTTAGTATCACAAAGGGTAGCTTTCTTT. The V call is TRBV7-2, the J call TRBJ1-1; no clear D gene. The CDR3 length is 13 residues. Trimming pared 1 base from V and 10 bases from J, leaving 13 bases between. CDR1 is SGHTA and CDR2 is FQGNSA in the germline V gene.

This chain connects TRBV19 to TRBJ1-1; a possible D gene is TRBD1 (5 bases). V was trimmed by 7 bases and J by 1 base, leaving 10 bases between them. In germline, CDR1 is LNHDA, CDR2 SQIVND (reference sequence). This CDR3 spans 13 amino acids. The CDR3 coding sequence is TGTGCCAGTAATAGGGGCGGGAACACTGAAGCTTTCTTT. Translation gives CASNRGGNTEAFF.

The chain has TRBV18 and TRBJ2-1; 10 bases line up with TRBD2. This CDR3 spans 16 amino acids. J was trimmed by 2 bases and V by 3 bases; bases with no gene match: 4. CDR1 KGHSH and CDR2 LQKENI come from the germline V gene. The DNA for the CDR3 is TGTGCCAGCTCACCGAGGACTAGCGGCACCTACAATGAGCAGTTCTTC. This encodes CASSPRTSGTYNEQFF.